What follows is one T cell receptor beta chain and its context. The target antigen is unknown. The record originates from a study of cytomegalovirus exposure and HLA in healthy donors. General study points: Presence/absence analyses assumed roughly uniform sequencing depth across donors.

V lost 0 bases and J lost 2, with 9 bases in between. Germline lookup yields CDR1 SGHRS and CDR2 YFSETQ. The CDR3 consists of 14 residues. The PCR used 60 Vbeta and 13 Jbeta primers. Clones were sequenced by immunoSEQ multiplex PCR, and TCRdb holds only the in-frame ones, with some missing. The data hold some 120,000 clones, with roughly 76% observed a single time. This sequence originates from a woman between 45 and 65 years old in good health and CMV-seronegative. The V call is TRBV5-1, the J call TRBJ2-7; D ambiguous. The sample taken for sequencing was PBMCs. This CDR3 is CASSLESGTYEQYF. The DNA of the CDR3 is TGCGCCAGCAGCTTGGAATCAGGTACCTACGAGCAGTACTTC.